These T cell receptor beta chains were read from a single sample in a study of CD8 T cells in ankylosing spondylitis. TCRdb passed the 5' RACE reads through MiXCR, listing each CDR3 protein once. The sample lists about 450,000 distinct CDR3 sequences, 25% to 30% occurring once. The sample comprised blood, either unsorted or a sorted T cell fraction (not recorded which). Receptors originate from a male donor with ankylosing spondylitis. Each CDR3 is given with its conserved first and last residue. A D gene is named only where the DNA matches it firmly. Expanded clones are given a class, and other clones once, few, many or no size at all.

D,size,J,V,DNA,CDR3
TRBD2,NA,TRBJ2-1,TRBV7-9,TGTGCCAGCAGCCGCGGGCTAGCGGGAGCCGACAATGAGCAGTTCTTC,CASSRGLAGADNEQFF
TRBD2,many,TRBJ2-7,TRBV2,TGTGCCAGCAGATATAGCGGGGCCGGCTACGAGCAGTACTTC,CASRYSGAGYEQYF
NA,NA,TRBJ2-3,TRBV3-1,TGTGCCAGCAGCCACCGGGGGCTGAGGGATACGCAGTATTTT,CASSHRGLRDTQYF
NA,few,TRBJ1-2,TRBV12-3/TRBV12-4,TGTGCCAGCAGTTTAGCGCGGGACAATGTCTACACCTTC,CASSLARDNVYTF
NA,few,TRBJ1-3,TRBV7-9,TGTGCCAGCAGCTGGTCGGGGAGCTCTGGAAACACCATATATTTT,CASSWSGSSGNTIYF
NA,NA,TRBJ2-5,TRBV20-1,TGCAGTGCTAGGGAAGAGACCCAGTACTTC,CSAREETQYF
TRBD1,NA,TRBJ2-7,TRBV4-1,TGCGCCAGCAGCCAAACTGGACAGGCCGGCTACGAGCAGTACTTC,CASSQTGQAGYEQYF
NA,NA,TRBJ1-2,TRBV20-1,TGCAGTGCTCCCTTGGGGGTCGTGACTGGCTACACCTTC,CSAPLGVVTGYTF
NA,NA,TRBJ2-3,TRBV12-3/TRBV12-4,TGTGCCAGCAGTTCAGACACCTTGGGTACGCAGTATTTT,CASSSDTLGTQYF
TRBD1,NA,TRBJ1-1,TRBV20-1,TGCAGTGCTAGAAACCGGGACAGGCTTTCCAGTGAAGCTTTCTTT,CSARNRDRLSSEAFF
NA,NA,TRBJ1-5,TRBV2,TGTGCCAGCAGTGCGTTGGACCCAAATCAGCCCCAGCATTTT,CASSALDPNQPQHF
TRBD2,few,TRBJ2-1,TRBV7-9,TGTGCCAGCAGCTTAAGCGGGAGGGGTGAGCAGTTCTTC,CASSLSGRGEQFF
NA,NA,TRBJ1-5,TRBV6-5,TGTGCCAGCAGTTACGGGCAGCCAAATCAGCCCCAGCATTTT,CASSYGQPNQPQHF
NA,NA,TRBJ2-2,TRBV6-2/TRBV6-3,TGTGCCACCAACAGGGAGCCCAATTCCGGGGAGCTGTTTTTT,CATNREPNSGELFF
NA,few,TRBJ2-1,TRBV7-9,TGTGCCAGCAGCTTTGGCGAGACTATTTACAATGAGCAGTTCTTC,CASSFGETIYNEQFF
NA,few,TRBJ2-5,TRBV5-1,TGCGCCAGCAGCTTGGCGCTCAGTTGGGCCCAAGAGACCCAGTACTTC,CASSLALSWAQETQYF
TRBD1,NA,TRBJ1-1,TRBV15,TGTGCCACCAGCAGCACAGGGGGCAGTGAAGCTTTCTTT,CATSSTGGSEAFF
TRBD2,few,TRBJ2-2,TRBV3-1,TGTGCCAGCAGCCAACCCAGGAGGGCTAGCGGGCACACCGGGGAGCTGTTTTTT,CASSQPRRASGHTGELFF
TRBD2,few,TRBJ2-1,TRBV24-1,TGTGCCACCAGTGATTTAGGGGGACTAGCGCCTAATGAGCAGTTCTTC,CATSDLGGLAPNEQFF
NA,few,TRBJ2-7,TRBV6-2/TRBV6-3,TGTGCCAGCAGTTACTCCTACTACGAGCAGTACTTC,CASSYSYYEQYF
NA,few,TRBJ1-1,TRBV9,TGTGCCAGCAGCGCACAACATACTCTCACAGGCCGAAGAGACACTGAAGCTTTCTTT,CASSAQHTLTGRRDTEAFF
TRBD1,few,TRBJ2-7,TRBV3-1,TGTGCCAGCAGCCCTCGCAGGGCAGGGGGCTACGAGCAGTACTTC,CASSPRRAGGYEQYF
TRBD1,NA,TRBJ1-1,TRBV7-9,TGTGCCAGCAGCTTACCCCGGACAGGGAACAGTGAAGCTTTCTTT,CASSLPRTGNSEAFF
NA,NA,TRBJ1-5,TRBV20-1,TGCAGTGCTAGAGAGGGGGCTGGCAATCAGCCCCAGCATTTT,CSAREGAGNQPQHF
NA,NA,TRBJ2-7,TRBV12-3/TRBV12-4,TGTGCCAGCAGCCCAAGACAGGGAGGTACGGGCGAGCAGTACTTC,CASSPRQGGTGEQYF